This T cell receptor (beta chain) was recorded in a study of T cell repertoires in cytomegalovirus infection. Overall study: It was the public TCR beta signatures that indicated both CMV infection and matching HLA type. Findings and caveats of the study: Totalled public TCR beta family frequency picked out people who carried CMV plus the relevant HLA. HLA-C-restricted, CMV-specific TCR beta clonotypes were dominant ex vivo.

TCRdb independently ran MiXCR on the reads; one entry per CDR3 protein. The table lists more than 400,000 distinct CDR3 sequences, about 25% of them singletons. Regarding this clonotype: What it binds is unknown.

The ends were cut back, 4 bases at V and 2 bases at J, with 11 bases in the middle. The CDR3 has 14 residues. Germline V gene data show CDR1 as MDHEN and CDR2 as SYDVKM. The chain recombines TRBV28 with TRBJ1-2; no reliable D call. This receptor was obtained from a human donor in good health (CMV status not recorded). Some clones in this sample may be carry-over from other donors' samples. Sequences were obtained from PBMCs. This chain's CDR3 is CASSSLTVNYGYTF. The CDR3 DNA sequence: TGTGCCAGCAGTTCCTTAACAGTAAACTATGGCTACACCTTC.